These T cell receptor beta chains were read from a single sample in a study of blood T cell repertoires in COVID-19. The protocol was immunoSEQ multiplex PCR, while the TCRdb copy is restricted to in-frame clones and leaves out a portion. The sample contains fewer than 80,000 clones, around nine tenths of which appear only once. The sample consisted of peripheral blood. Receptors were obtained from a man aged 80 or over with COVID-19, enrolled during active disease. Both conserved end residues are part of each CDR3. Fields, in order: J gene, V gene, D gene, clone size, CDR3 protein, CDR3 DNA. A D gene is named only where the DNA matches it firmly. Size tells how often a clone was seen (once, few, many) or the class of an expanded clone, and some rows leave it out.

TRBJ2-2 TRBV5-1 NA NA CASSSTSFTGNTGELFF TGCGCCAGCAGCTCTACGAGTTTCACAGGGAACACCGGGGAGCTGTTTTTT
TRBJ1-1 TRBV5-1 TRBD1 NA CASSLANSGTGGNTEAFF TGCGCCAGCAGCTTGGCAAACTCCGGGACAGGGGGGAACACTGAAGCTTTCTTT
TRBJ1-1 TRBV6-1 NA NA CASSEIITGDTEAFF TGTGCCAGCAGTGAAATTATTACAGGAGATACTGAAGCTTTCTTT
TRBJ1-4 TRBV6-5 TRBD1 once CASSYTGTATNEKLFF TGTGCCAGCAGTTATACGGGGACAGCCACTAATGAAAAACTGTTTTTT
TRBJ2-6 TRBV18 NA NA CASSTGSGANVLTF TGTGCCAGCTCAACAGGGTCTGGGGCCAACGTCCTGACTTTC
TRBJ1-1 TRBV15 NA NA CATSREGDSLNTEAFF TGTGCCACCAGCAGAGAAGGAGACAGCCTGAACACTGAAGCTTTCTTT
TRBJ1-3 TRBV4-2 TRBD1 NA CASSQSSQGAGNTIYF TGTGCCAGCAGCCAATCATCGCAGGGGGCTGGAAACACCATATATTTT
TRBJ1-6 TRBV18 NA once CASSPEGGFGSPLHF TGTGCCAGCTCACCCGAGGGAGGTTTTGGCTCACCCCTCCACTTT
TRBJ1-2 TRBV19 TRBD1 once CASSMRTGAAPYGYTF TGTGCCAGTAGTATGAGGACAGGGGCCGCGCCCTATGGCTACACCTTC
TRBJ1-5 TRBV5-1 NA NA CASSLEGGQPQHF TGCGCCAGCAGCTTGGAAGGGGGTCAGCCCCAGCATTTT
TRBJ2-7 TRBV4-1 NA NA CASSQVPGSREQYF TGCGCCAGCAGCCAAGTGCCGGGGAGCCGCGAGCAGTACTTC
TRBJ1-1 TRBV7-2 NA NA CASSLEGITEAFF TGTGCCAGCAGCTTAGAGGGGATCACTGAAGCTTTCTTT
TRBJ2-2 TRBV7-3 TRBD1 NA CASSAGTGNTGELFF TGTGCCAGCAGCGCGGGGACAGGAAACACCGGGGAGCTGTTTTTT
TRBJ1-5 TRBV2 TRBD1 NA CASSLYRGADQPQHF TGTGCCAGCAGTCTATACAGGGGGGCGGATCAGCCCCAGCATTTT
TRBJ2-7 TRBV19 NA NA CASKGHSMTYEQYF TGTGCCAGTAAGGGGCATTCCATGACCTACGAGCAGTACTTC
TRBJ1-5 TRBV2 TRBD1 NA CASSVTGGRQPQHF TGTGCCAGCAGTGTGACAGGGGGCCGACAGCCCCAGCATTTT
TRBJ1-5 TRBV12-3/TRBV12-4 NA NA CASASGRNQPQHF TGTGCCAGCGCCAGTGGGAGAAATCAGCCCCAGCATTTT
TRBJ1-1 TRBV5-5 TRBD1 NA CASSTRQGVNTEAFF TGTGCCAGCAGCACCCGACAGGGGGTGAACACTGAAGCTTTCTTT
TRBJ1-2 TRBV12-3/TRBV12-4 NA few CASTSPNGGYTF TGTGCCAGCACCAGTCCTAACGGGGGCTACACCTTC
TRBJ1-5 TRBV15 TRBD1 NA CATSREGTGGDQPQHF TGTGCCACCAGCAGAGAGGGGACAGGGGGGGATCAGCCCCAGCATTTT
TRBJ1-5 TRBV19 TRBD1 NA CASSITGAQPQHF TGTGCCAGTAGTATAACAGGGGCTCAGCCCCAGCATTTT
TRBJ2-2 TRBV3-1/TRBV3-2 TRBD1 few CASSRTGGGTGELFF TGTGCCAGCAGCCGGACAGGGGGCGGCACCGGGGAGCTGTTTTTT
TRBJ1-4 TRBV5-1 NA few CASSKTGQTATNEKLFF TGCGCCAGCAGCAAGACAGGTCAAACCGCAACTAATGAAAAACTGTTTTTT
TRBJ2-7 TRBV11-3 TRBD1 NA CASSPGGPPSLNSYEQYF TGTGCCAGCAGCCCAGGGGGCCCGCCCAGCCTTAACTCGTACGAGCAGTACTTC
TRBJ1-4 TRBV6-5 TRBD1 NA CASSRDREVGVKLFF TGTGCCAGCAGTCGTGACAGGGAGGTCGGGGTAAAACTGTTTTTT
TRBJ1-1 TRBV3-1/TRBV3-2 TRBD1 NA CASSQVIGTGFVGGTEAFF TGTGCCAGCAGCCAAGTTATCGGGACAGGGTTCGTGGGTGGCACTGAAGCTTTCTTT
TRBJ1-4 TRBV27 NA NA CASSSLRVTNEKLFF TGTGCCAGCAGTTCCCTCAGGGTAACTAATGAAAAACTGTTTTTT
TRBJ1-3 TRBV6-6 TRBD1 NA CASSYSSGQGRNTIYF TGTGCCAGCAGTTACTCGTCGGGACAGGGAAGAAACACCATATATTTT
TRBJ2-3 TRBV27 TRBD1 NA CASSQGALGTDTQYF TGTGCCAGCAGTCAGGGGGCCTTGGGCACAGATACGCAGTATTTT
TRBJ1-2 TRBV28 NA NA CASRFSSYGVYGYTF TGTGCCAGCAGGTTTTCCTCTTACGGGGTTTATGGCTACACCTTC
TRBJ1-2 TRBV27 TRBD1 NA CASSSTGGANYGYTF TGTGCCAGCAGTTCGACAGGGGGCGCTAACTATGGCTACACCTTC
TRBJ2-5 TRBV27 TRBD2 NA CASSLRLAGGSTNQETQYF TGTGCCAGCAGTTTGCGGCTAGCGGGGGGCTCTACAAACCAAGAGACCCAGTACTTC
TRBJ1-6 TRBV14 NA NA CASSRLLDRNNSPLHF TGTGCCAGCAGCCGGCTTTTGGACAGAAATAATTCACCCCTCCACTTT
TRBJ1-1 TRBV7-3 NA NA CASSLNLAGMDEAFF TGTGCCAGCAGCTTAAACTTGGCAGGGATGGATGAAGCTTTCTTT
TRBJ2-2 TRBV28 TRBD2 NA CASSTPGGYTGELFF TGTGCCAGCAGTACCCCGGGAGGATACACCGGGGAGCTGTTTTTT
TRBJ2-1 TRBV5-1 TRBD1 NA CASSYAPGQGGNEQFF TGCGCCAGCAGCTACGCACCGGGACAGGGGGGCAATGAGCAGTTCTTC
TRBJ1-1 TRBV5-1 NA NA CASSLVPGPSNTEAFF TGCGCCAGCAGCTTGGTCCCAGGGCCCTCGAACACTGAAGCTTTCTTT
TRBJ2-7 TRBV27 TRBD2 NA CASSYLTSGGYEQYF TGTGCCAGCAGTTACCTGACTAGCGGGGGCTACGAGCAGTACTTC
TRBJ2-3 TRBV2 NA NA CASKNRLANTDTQYF TGTGCCAGCAAGAATCGGCTAGCGAACACAGATACGCAGTATTTT
TRBJ2-2 TRBV4-3 TRBD2 NA CASSQYVIGLAGNTGELFF TGCGCCAGCAGCCAATATGTGATCGGGCTAGCGGGGAACACCGGGGAGCTGTTTTTT
TRBJ2-3 TRBV11-3 NA NA CASSGGVTTDTQYF TGTGCCAGCAGCGGAGGGGTAACCACAGATACGCAGTATTTT
TRBJ1-2 TRBV18 NA NA CASSRSAMGADRGYTF TGTGCCAGCTCACGCTCTGCGATGGGGGCCGATCGAGGCTACACCTTC
TRBJ1-2 TRBV18 NA NA CASSSGGYGYTF TGTGCCAGCTCATCCGGGGGCTATGGCTACACCTTC
TRBJ2-7 TRBV4-1 NA once CASSQSPGHIYEQYF TGCGCCAGCAGCCAGTCTCCGGGACATATCTACGAGCAGTACTTC
TRBJ1-2 TRBV6-6 NA NA CASSPGGANYGYTF TGTGCCAGCAGCCCGGGGGGAGCTAACTATGGCTACACCTTC
TRBJ1-4 TRBV15 NA NA CATSRGEGGNEKLFF TGTGCCACCAGCAGAGGGGAGGGAGGGAATGAAAAACTGTTTTTT
TRBJ1-1 TRBV15 NA NA CATSRSWGLAEAFF TGTGCCACCAGCCGCTCCTGGGGGCTCGCTGAAGCTTTCTTT
TRBJ1-4 TRBV4-2 NA NA CASSQVGGVNEKLFF TGTGCCAGCAGCCAAGTTGGAGGGGTGAATGAAAAACTGTTTTTT
TRBJ2-5 TRBV7-2 NA few CASSLSSGAQYF TGTGCCAGCAGCTTAAGTTCCGGGGCCCAGTACTTC
TRBJ1-6 TRBV18 TRBD1 once CASSPPGQGNSPLHF TGTGCCAGCTCACCACCAGGACAGGGAAATTCACCCCTCCACTTT
TRBJ2-2 TRBV12-5 TRBD2 NA CASGSSSGGAWTGELFF TGTGCTAGTGGTTCGTCTAGCGGGGGGGCATGGACCGGGGAGCTGTTTTTT
TRBJ1-6 TRBV28 NA NA CASTPALVRYNSPLHF TGTGCCAGCACCCCCGCTCTGGTTCGGTATAATTCACCCCTCCACTTT
TRBJ1-2 TRBV19 NA NA CASTLGLAEGYGYTF TGTGCCAGTACCTTAGGACTCGCGGAGGGCTATGGCTACACCTTC
TRBJ1-2 TRBV18 NA NA CASSRARTENYGYTF TGTGCCAGCTCACGCGCCCGGACAGAAAACTATGGCTACACCTTC
TRBJ2-5 TRBV5-1 TRBD1 NA CASSAPGTGRETQYF TGCGCCAGCAGCGCCCCCGGGACAGGGCGTGAGACCCAGTACTTC